This T cell receptor beta chain was sequenced for a study of blood T cell repertoires in COVID-19. Only in-frame clones appear in the TCRdb table, and some are missing; sequencing was by immunoSEQ multiplex PCR. This table has 200,000 to 250,000 clones, approximately 86% appearing once. The sequenced material came from PBMCs or T cells enriched from blood (not recorded which). This clonotype was obtained from a woman aged 45-60 years who had recovered from COVID-19.

The CDR3 reads CASSQTSGPSYEQYF. In DNA form, the CDR3 reads TGTGCCAGCAGCCAAACTAGCGGCCCTTCCTACGAGCAGTACTTC. The V gene is TRBV7-2, the J gene TRBJ2-7; 8 nucleotides align to TRBD2. The CDR3 contains 15 residues. J was trimmed by 1 base and V by 5 bases; bases with no gene match: 7. The germline gives CDR1 SGHTA, CDR2 FQGNSA.